The T cell receptor beta chain described here comes from a study of read filtering for tumor transcriptome and immune sequencing. Study-level information: Revised staging placed roughly 8 patients in R-ISS I, around 15 in II, more than five in III. Transcriptome libraries were built from DNase-treated RNA.

Molecular barcoded adaptors covering alpha/delta and beta/gamma chains were used on around 400 ng RNA. From the reads, TCRdb called clonotypes with MiXCR, one entry per CDR3 protein. This sample has tens of thousands of distinct CDR3 sequences, with about a fifth found just once. The CDR3 is 15 residues long. Germline assignment: CDR1 DFQATT and CDR2 SNEGSKA (reference sequence). Study findings and constraints: Single-read clonotypes: 80% to 90% of IR-seq clonotypes (approximately 3.7% of reads), around three quarters of RNA-seq clonotypes (44.6% of reads).

In regard to this clonotype: The antigen remains unidentified. One end of the junction does not line up with germline, which may come from a read error.

Sequenced material: a population of CD138-negative cells sorted from bone marrow. The chain is built from TRBV20-1 and TRBJ2-1, with D perhaps given as TRBD1 or TRBD2 (5 bases each). The clonotype was recovered from a donor aged 40 or over with multiple myeloma. This CDR3 reads CSAIRAGSSLDEQFF. Here the CDR3 DNA reads TGCAGTGCAATCAGGGCAGGGAGTTCGTTGGATGAACAGTTCTTC.